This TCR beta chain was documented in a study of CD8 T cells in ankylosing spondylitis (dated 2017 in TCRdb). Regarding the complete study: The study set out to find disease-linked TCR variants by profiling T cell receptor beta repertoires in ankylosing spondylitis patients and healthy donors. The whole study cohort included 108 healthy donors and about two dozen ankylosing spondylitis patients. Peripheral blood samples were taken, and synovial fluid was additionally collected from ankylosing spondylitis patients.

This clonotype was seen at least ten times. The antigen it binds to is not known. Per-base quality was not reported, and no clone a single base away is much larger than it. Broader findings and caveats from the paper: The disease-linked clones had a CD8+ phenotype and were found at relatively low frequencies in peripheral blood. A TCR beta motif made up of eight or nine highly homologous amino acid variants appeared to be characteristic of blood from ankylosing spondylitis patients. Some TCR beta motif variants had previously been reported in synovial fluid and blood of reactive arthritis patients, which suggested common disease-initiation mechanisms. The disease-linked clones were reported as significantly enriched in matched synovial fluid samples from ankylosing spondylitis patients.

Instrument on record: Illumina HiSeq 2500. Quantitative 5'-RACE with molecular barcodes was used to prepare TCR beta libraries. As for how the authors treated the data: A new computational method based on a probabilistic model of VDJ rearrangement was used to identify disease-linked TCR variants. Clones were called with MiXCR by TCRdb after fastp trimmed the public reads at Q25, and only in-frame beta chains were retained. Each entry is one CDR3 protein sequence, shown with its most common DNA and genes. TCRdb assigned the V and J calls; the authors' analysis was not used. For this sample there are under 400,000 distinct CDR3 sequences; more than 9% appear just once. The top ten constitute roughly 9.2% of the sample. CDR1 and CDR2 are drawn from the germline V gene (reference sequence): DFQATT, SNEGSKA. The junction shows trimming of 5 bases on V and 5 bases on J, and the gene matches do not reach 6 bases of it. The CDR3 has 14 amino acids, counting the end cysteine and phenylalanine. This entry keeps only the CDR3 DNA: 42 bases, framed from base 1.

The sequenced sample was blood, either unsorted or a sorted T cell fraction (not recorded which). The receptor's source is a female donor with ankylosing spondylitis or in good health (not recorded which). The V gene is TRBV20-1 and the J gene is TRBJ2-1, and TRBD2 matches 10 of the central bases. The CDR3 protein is CSARGLALHNEQFF. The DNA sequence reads TGCAGTGCTCGGGGACTAGCGCTACACAATGAGCAGTTCTTC.